The sequence of this TCR beta chain was determined in a study of shared clonotypes between healthy human individuals. The CDR3 length is 16 residues. Germline V lookup: CDR1 ENHRY, CDR2 SYGVKD. The germline V and J ends were trimmed by 0 bases and 0 bases, with 9 bases remaining between them. Deep was the level used in running the assay. Method: immunoSEQ multiplex PCR; TCRdb's copy keeps in-frame clones and lacks some. The sample lists some 2.1 million clones; 85% to 95% were seen once. General observations from the study: Among the subsets, naive ones generally showed larger estimated richness than memory ones.

The donors were adults (healthy and HIV-negative) with no recent acute infections or vaccinations. To note about this clone: The antigen is not known.

The rearrangement uses TRBV10-3 and TRBJ1-5; D unresolved. The sequencing input was naive CD4+ T cells sorted from blood. Subset denoted: CD45RA+ positively selected. This sequence originates from a man aged 18 to 30 in good health. The DNA for the CDR3 is TGTGCCATCAGTGAGTCGACGGGAACTAGCAATCAGCCCCAGCATTTT. It specifies CAISESTGTSNQPQHF.